This T cell receptor beta chain was identified during a study of Tregs in tolerant kidney transplant recipients. At the level of the study: An approximately 3-day belatacept mixed lymphocyte reaction, sometimes plus 5-day graft donor restimulation, preceded CD4+CD25+CD127- sorting. Recipient cells were told from donor cells by antibody staining.

With respect to this clone: Antigen: not known.

Clones were sequenced by immunoSEQ multiplex PCR, and TCRdb holds only the in-frame ones, with some missing. This table has more than 25,000 clones, about 79% appearing once. V was pared by 1 base and J by 7 bases, with 11 bases between. The length of the CDR3 is 14 residues. Looked up from germline, CDR1 is SGHTA and CDR2 is FQGTGA. Study observations and caveats: Tregs expanded with activated donor B cells seemed most donor-specific. The small number of patients limits these findings pending further validation.

The specimen sequenced was Tregs from blood cultured with allogeneic cells. The TCR sequence derives from a human donor in good health. V gene TRBV7-3 combines with J gene TRBJ2-1, with a weak D call TRBD1 (6 bases). The CDR3, as DNA: TGTGCCAGCAGCTTAAATACAGGGTCAAATGAGCAGTTCTTC. Protein sequence: CASSLNTGSNEQFF.